This T cell receptor (beta chain) emerged from a study of blood T cell repertoires in COVID-19. On the study more broadly: Material from acute and convalescent COVID-19 was sourced from the United States, Italy and Spain. PBMCs, B-cell-depleted T cells, or T cells were the source of the cDNA or gDNA that made up the material.

Per the authors' pipeline: It was from reference gene primer amplification that nucleated cell counts were estimated. Measured with immunoSEQ multiplex PCR; TCRdb has only the in-frame clones, and not every one. V, J and clone size are those of that table, while D and trimming were read from the DNA. This table has about 75,000 clones, roughly 84% appearing once. Sequencing input: peripheral blood. This clonotype originated in a woman aged 50 to 60 with acute or convalescent COVID-19.

The CDR3 coding sequence is TGTGCCAGCAGTGAAATCGGGTATGGATGGGATCAGCCCCAGCATTTT. It yields the protein CASSEIGYGWDQPQHF. The V and J genes are TRBV2 and TRBJ1-5, with D unresolved. Trimming removed 2 bases from V and 5 bases from J, with 16 bases in between. The length of the CDR3 is 16 residues. CDR1 is SNHLY, CDR2 FYNNEI, per germline.